The entry below describes one TCR beta chain. As yet, its antigen is unknown. This sample was taken from a study of T cell responses to AZD1222 COVID-19 vaccine. Overall study: Some second doses came at about 4 weeks and others at about 12 weeks; these were pooled.

CDR1 and CDR2 from the germline V gene are SGHVS and FQNEAQ. Trimming stripped 1 base from V and 7 bases from J, with 26 bases between. The CDR3 runs 19 residues. Study observations and caveats: Close to half of spike-specific TCRs reportedly recognize unmutated variant regions. CD4 TCRs covered the whole spike, strongest at regions 160-218 and 743-854.

Clones were sequenced by immunoSEQ multiplex PCR, and TCRdb holds only the in-frame ones, with some missing. The data contain some 96,000 clones, about nine tenths of them seen just once; the ten biggest clones take up roughly 1.8%. The chain recombines TRBV7-8 with TRBJ1-5; D remains ambiguous. This TCR was recovered from an adult in good health. The sequences come from peripheral blood, collected on day 0 of AZD1222 vaccination. CDR3 sequence (DNA): TGTGCCAGCAGCTTAGGCCCCTTTTCGATTCCGCTGCAAGTCCAGCCCCAGCATTTT. Its translation is CASSLGPFSIPLQVQPQHF. Supplemented by reference TRBV7-8 and TRBJ1-5, the full variable domain reads GAGVSQSPRYKVAKRGQDVALRCDPISGHVSLFWYQQALGQGPEFLTYFQNEAQLDKSGLPSDRFFAERPEGSVSTLKIQRTQQEDSAVYLCASSLGPFSIPLQVQPQHFGDGTRLSIL.